The clone carrying this T cell receptor beta chain was detected a few times. What it recognizes is unknown. This record comes from a study of T cell repertoires in cytomegalovirus infection. Study results and limitations: Clonotypes of TCR beta that were HLA-C-restricted and CMV-specific dominated the ex vivo response. Individuals carrying CMV plus the relevant HLA were identified by cumulative frequency of public TCR beta families.

The V end was cut by 7 bases, the J end by 0 bases, with 13 bases between. Germline assignment: CDR1 MNHNS and CDR2 SASEGT. The CDR3 extends over 15 amino acids. Each CDR3 protein gets one entry after TCRdb re-called the reads with MiXCR. The sample carries just under 550,000 distinct CDR3 sequences, about 26% recorded once. The rearrangement uses TRBV6-1 and TRBJ2-1; D possibly corresponds to TRBD2 (7 bases). The TCR comes from a human donor in good health (CMV status not recorded). Some clones in this sample may be carry-over from other donors' samples. Sequencing was carried out using PBMCs. CDR3 in amino acids: CASTGGGGSYNEQFF. CDR3 in DNA: TGTGCCAGCACCGGGGGCGGGGGCTCCTACAATGAGCAGTTCTTC.